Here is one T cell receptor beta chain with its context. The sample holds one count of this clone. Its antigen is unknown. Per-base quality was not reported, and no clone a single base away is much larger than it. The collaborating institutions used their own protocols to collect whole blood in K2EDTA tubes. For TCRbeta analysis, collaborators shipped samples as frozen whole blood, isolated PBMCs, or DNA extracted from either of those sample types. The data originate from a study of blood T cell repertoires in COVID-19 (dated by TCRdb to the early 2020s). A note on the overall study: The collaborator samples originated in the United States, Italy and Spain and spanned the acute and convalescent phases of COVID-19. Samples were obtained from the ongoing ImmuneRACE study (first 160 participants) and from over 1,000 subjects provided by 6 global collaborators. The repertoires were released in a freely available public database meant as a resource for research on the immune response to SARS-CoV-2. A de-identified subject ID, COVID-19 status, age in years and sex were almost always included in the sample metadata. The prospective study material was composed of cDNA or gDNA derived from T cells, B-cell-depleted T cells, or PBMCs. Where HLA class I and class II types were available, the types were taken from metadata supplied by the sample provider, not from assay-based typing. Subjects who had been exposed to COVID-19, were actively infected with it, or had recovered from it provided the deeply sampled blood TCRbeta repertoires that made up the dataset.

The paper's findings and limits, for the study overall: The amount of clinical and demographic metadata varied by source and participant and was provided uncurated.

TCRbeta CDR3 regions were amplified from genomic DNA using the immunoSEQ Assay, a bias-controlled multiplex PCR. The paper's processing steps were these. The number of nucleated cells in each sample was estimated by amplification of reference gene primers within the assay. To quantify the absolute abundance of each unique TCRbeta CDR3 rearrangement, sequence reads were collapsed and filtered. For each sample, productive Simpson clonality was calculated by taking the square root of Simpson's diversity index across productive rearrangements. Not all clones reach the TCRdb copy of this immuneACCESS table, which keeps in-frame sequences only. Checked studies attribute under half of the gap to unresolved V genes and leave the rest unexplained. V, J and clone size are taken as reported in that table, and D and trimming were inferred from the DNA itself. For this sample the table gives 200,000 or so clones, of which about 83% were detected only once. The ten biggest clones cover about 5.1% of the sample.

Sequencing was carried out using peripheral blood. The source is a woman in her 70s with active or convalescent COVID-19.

In nucleotides, the sequence is TGTGCCATTACATCTCCGGGGACAGGGGTTTACGAGCAGTACTTC. It codes for CAITSPGTGVYEQYF. This sequence uses TRBV28 and TRBJ2-7; 10 bases in the junction line up with TRBD1. The V end gives up 10 bases and the J end 4 bases, leaving 13 bases in the junction not matched to a gene. The germline V gene provides CDR1 MDHEN and CDR2 SYDVKM. Taken from cysteine to phenylalanine, the CDR3 has 15 residues. Left in the record is the CDR3 DNA by itself, 45 bases read in frame from the first base.